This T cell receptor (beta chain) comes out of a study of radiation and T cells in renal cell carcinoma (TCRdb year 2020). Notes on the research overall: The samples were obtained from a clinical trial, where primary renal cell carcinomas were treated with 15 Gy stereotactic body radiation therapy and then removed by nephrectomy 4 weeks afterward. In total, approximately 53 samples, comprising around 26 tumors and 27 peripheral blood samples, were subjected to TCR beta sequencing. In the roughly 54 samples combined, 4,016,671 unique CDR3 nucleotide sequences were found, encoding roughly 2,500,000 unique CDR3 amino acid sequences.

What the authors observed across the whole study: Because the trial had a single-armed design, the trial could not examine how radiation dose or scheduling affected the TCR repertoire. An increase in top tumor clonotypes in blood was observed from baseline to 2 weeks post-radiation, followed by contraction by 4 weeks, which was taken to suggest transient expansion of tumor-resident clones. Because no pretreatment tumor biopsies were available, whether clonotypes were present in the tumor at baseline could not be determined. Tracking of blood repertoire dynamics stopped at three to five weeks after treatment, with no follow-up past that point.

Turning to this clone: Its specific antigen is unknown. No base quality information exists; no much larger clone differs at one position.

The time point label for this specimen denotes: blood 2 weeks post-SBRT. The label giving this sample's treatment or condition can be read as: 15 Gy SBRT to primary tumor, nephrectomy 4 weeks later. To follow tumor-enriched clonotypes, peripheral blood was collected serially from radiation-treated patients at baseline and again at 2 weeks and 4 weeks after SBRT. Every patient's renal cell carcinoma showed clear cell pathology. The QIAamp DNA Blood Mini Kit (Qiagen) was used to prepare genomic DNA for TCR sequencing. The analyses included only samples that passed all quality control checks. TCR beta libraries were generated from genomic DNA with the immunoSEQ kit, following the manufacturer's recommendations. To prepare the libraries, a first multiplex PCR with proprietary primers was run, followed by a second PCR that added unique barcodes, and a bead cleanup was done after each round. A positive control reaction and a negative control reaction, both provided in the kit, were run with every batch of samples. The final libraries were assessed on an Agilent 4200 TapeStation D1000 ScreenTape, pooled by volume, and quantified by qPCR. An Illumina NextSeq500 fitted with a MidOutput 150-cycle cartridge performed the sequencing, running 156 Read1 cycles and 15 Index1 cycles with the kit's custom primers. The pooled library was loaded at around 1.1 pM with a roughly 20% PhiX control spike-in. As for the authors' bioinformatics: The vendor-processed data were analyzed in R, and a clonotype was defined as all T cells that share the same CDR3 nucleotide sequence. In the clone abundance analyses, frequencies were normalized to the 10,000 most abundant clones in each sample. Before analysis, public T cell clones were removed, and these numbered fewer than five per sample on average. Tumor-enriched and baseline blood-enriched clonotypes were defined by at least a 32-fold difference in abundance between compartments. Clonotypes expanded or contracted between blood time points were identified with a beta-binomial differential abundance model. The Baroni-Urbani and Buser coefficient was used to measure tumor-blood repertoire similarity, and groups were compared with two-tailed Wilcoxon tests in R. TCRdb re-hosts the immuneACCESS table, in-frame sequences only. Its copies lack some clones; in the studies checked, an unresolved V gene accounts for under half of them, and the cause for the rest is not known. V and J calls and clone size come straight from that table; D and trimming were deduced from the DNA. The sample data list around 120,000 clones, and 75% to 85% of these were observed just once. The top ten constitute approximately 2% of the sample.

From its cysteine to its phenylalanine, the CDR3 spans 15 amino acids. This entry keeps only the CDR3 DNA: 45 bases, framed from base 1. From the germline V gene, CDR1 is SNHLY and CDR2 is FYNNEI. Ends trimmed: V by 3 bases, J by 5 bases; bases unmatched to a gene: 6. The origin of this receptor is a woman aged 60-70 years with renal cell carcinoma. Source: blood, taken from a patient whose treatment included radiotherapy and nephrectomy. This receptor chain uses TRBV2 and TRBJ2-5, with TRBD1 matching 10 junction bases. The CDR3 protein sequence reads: CASSEDRGFRETQYF. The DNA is TGTGCCAGCAGTGAGGACAGGGGGTTTAGGGAGACCCAGTACTTC. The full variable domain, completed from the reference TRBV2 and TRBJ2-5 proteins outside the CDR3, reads EPEVTQTPSHQVTQMGQEVILRCVPISNHLYFYWYRQILGQKVEFLVSFYNNEISEKSEIFDDQFSVERPDGSNFTLKIRSTKLEDSAMYFCASSEDRGFRETQYFGPGTRLLVL.